The rows below give T cell receptor beta chains drawn from one sample of a study of T cells in Graves' hyperthyroidism and ophthalmopathy. One entry per CDR3 protein, called by TCRdb with MiXCR from the multiplex PCR reads. This repertoire shows about 600,000 distinct CDR3 sequences, roughly 15% found once; its top ten account for around 12%. The specimen sequenced was blood. The receptors originated from a woman aged 45-60 years with Graves' ophthalmopathy. Both conserved end residues are part of each CDR3. The order of the fields is D gene, clone size, J gene, V gene, CDR3 DNA, CDR3 protein. The D gene is left open where the match is weak. Where a row states a size, it is once, few, many or the class of an expanded clone; other rows omit it.

>.|many|TRBJ1-2|TRBV12-3/TRBV12-4
TGTGCCAGCAGTTTAGCCGGCCAGAGTCACTATGGCTACACCTTC
CASSLAGQSHYGYTF
>.|.|TRBJ1-2|TRBV6-1
TGTGCCAGCAGGCGCTCAAGGGGGTTTGGGCTTGGCTACACCTTC
CASRRSRGFGLGYTF
>.|many|TRBJ2-1|TRBV12-3/TRBV12-4
TGTGCCAGCACCTTAGGGGGATACAATGAGCAGTTCTTC
CASTLGGYNEQFF
>.|many|TRBJ2-3|TRBV7-9
TGTGCCAGCGCACCCGCGGGACACCGCACAGATACGCAGTATTTT
CASAPAGHRTDTQYF
>.|.|TRBJ1-1|TRBV7-9
TGTGCCAGCAGCTTAGCAGTTGAAGCTTTCTTT
CASSLAVEAFF
>TRBD2|.|TRBJ2-1|TRBV6-2/TRBV6-3
TGTGCCACCACCCGGGGCGGGAGCGGGGGAAGAAGTGAGCAGTTCTTC
CATTRGGSGGRSEQFF
>TRBD1|many|TRBJ2-2|TRBV2
TGTGCCAGCAGACAGGGGACCGGGGAGCTGTTTTTT
CASRQGTGELFF
>TRBD1|.|TRBJ2-3|TRBV9
TGTGCCAGCACCCGGACAGGGGGCCGAGCAGATACGCAGTATTTT
CASTRTGGRADTQYF
>.|many|TRBJ2-7|TRBV7-2
TGTGCCAGCAGCCAGGGCGGGACGACGTACGAGCAGTACTTC
CASSQGGTTYEQYF
>.|many|TRBJ2-5|TRBV28
TGTGCCAGCAGTTTAGGATCAGGGGATATTGAGACCCAGTACTTC
CASSLGSGDIETQYF